A selection of T cell receptor beta chains follows, all from one sample in a study of CD8+ T cells in alopecia areata. TCRdb's table, derived via immunoSEQ multiplex PCR, lists solely in-frame clones and lacks some. The sample gives 35,000 to 50,000 clones, around three fifths of which show up once; under 25% is in the top ten. Sample: CD8+ T cells sorted from blood, taken at week 4, from a patient treated with tofacitinib. These receptors all stem from a human donor with alopecia areata. Both conserved end residues are trimmed from each CDR3. Fields, in order: V gene, J gene, CDR3 protein.

TRBV29-1,TRBJ2-7,SVPGRGDYEQY
TRBV5-1,TRBJ1-4,ASSVGITNEKLF
TRBV13,TRBJ1-1,ASSLRSEAF
TRBV30,TRBJ2-5,AWKGGQAQETQY
TRBV30,TRBJ2-7,AWSVHGTEQY
TRBV30,TRBJ1-2,AWADTGDYGYT
TRBV6-4,TRBJ1-6,ASSQGANSPLH
TRBV7-2,TRBJ1-6,ASSLISTGVNSPLH
TRBV29-1,TRBJ2-7,SALGRRPYEQY
TRBV27,TRBJ2-7,ASTDTGGSYEQY
TRBV7-7,TRBJ2-5,ASSLEAGSQETQY
TRBV4-3,TRBJ2-3,ASSQDRDTQY
TRBV29-1,TRBJ2-4,SVEALNIQY
TRBV4-3,TRBJ2-1,ASSPSGHEQF
TRBV30,TRBJ2-1,AWSWSDEQF
TRBV29-1,TRBJ1-1,SVGVNTEAF
TRBV28,TRBJ1-1,ASNKSRRSTEAF
TRBV7-3,TRBJ1-1,ASSFGQMNTEAF
TRBV27,TRBJ1-1,ASSGSWDTEAF
TRBV29-1,TRBJ1-2,SVPGQGTNGYT
TRBV27,TRBJ2-7,ASSPSFGRSSYEQY
TRBV19,TRBJ1-1,ASSIEPSTEAF
TRBV29-1,TRBJ2-1,SVELAGSSYNEQF
TRBV11-2,TRBJ2-2,ASSLDGSGGYNTGELF
TRBV29-1,TRBJ1-2,SVPDREGGYT
TRBV29-1,TRBJ2-3,SVEGALAGGIRLTDTQY
TRBV9,TRBJ2-5,ASSVERGYQETQY
TRBV29-1,TRBJ1-2,SVPGQTGYT
TRBV7-8,TRBJ2-1,ASSLAGTSVYNEQF
TRBV29-1,TRBJ2-3,SVDPSGGFTDTQY
TRBV30,TRBJ2-1,AWRTGMDEQF
TRBV23-1,TRBJ2-7,ASSQSFSTYEQY
TRBV7-9,TRBJ2-7,ASSLVSGGEQY
TRBV30,TRBJ2-1,ASSVNSYNEQF
TRBV29-1,TRBJ2-3,SVEPVDRTDTQY
TRBV29-1,TRBJ2-7,SVEGATYEQY
TRBV10-3,TRBJ2-7,AISESLLTGGSYEQY
TRBV4-2,TRBJ2-7,ASSRPGRPYEQY
TRBV10-2,TRBJ1-5,ASSESPGNSNQPQH
TRBV27,TRBJ2-1,ASSSSSGEHNNEQF
TRBV29-1,TRBJ2-5,SVAGAGGRETQY
TRBV4-1,TRBJ2-7,ASSQDWEDGYEQY
TRBV29-1,TRBJ2-1,SVVGNEQF
TRBV7-3,TRBJ1-6,ASSLTVGIDSPLH
TRBV14,TRBJ2-7,ASSQEGYEQY
TRBV29-1,TRBJ1-5,SVTTRGGGGNQPQH
TRBV30,TRBJ2-7,AWSVDGAAYEQY
TRBV10-3,TRBJ2-7,AIAPGNGAYEQY
TRBV10-2,TRBJ1-1,ASSESLNTEAF
TRBV14,TRBJ1-1,ASSQLLENTEAF
TRBV15,TRBJ2-1,ATSRDGIRGGGDEQF
TRBV28,TRBJ2-7,ASSRGNEQY
TRBV29-1,TRBJ2-2,SVKSRGDESGELF
TRBV27,TRBJ2-3,ASSAPYRGSDTQY
TRBV7-6,TRBJ2-5,ASSLGRGDFQETQY
TRBV29-1,TRBJ2-1,SVDERGVLGNEQF
TRBV5-1,TRBJ1-1,ASSFSGGLATEAF
TRBV6-4,TRBJ1-2,AKNRGPYGYT
TRBV2,TRBJ2-1,ASSPSYNEQF